The 15 T cell receptor beta chains below come from one sample, sequenced in a study of T cell responses to AZD1222 COVID-19 vaccine. This table comes from immunoSEQ multiplex PCR, and its TCRdb copy is limited to in-frame clones, with some not included. Here the sample spans 200,000 to 250,000 clones, about 93% being singletons. The material sequenced was peripheral blood, taken on day 0 of MenACWY control vaccination. All receptors derive from an adult in good health.

The chain couples TRBV5-1 to TRBJ2-3, with TRBD1 as a possible D gene (6 bases). Germline V gene data show CDR1 as SGHRS and CDR2 as YFSETQ. The CDR3 consists of 14 residues. V was clipped by 4 bases and J by 0 bases, with 9 bases between them. The CDR3 nucleotides are TGCGCCAGCAGCCGACAGGACAGCACAGATACGCAGTATTTT. Protein: CASSRQDSTDTQYF.

The chain carries TRBV19 and TRBJ1-1, with 8 bases fitting TRBD1. The CDR3 extends over 17 amino acids. J was trimmed by 1 base and V by 5 bases; bases with no gene match: 12. The germline V gene has CDR1 LNHDA and CDR2 SQIVND (reference sequence). The CDR3 region has the DNA TGTGCCAGTAGTTTAATCGCAGGGGGCCATACGAACACTGAAGCTTTCTTT. Its protein product is CASSLIAGGHTNTEAFF.

The J gene is TRBJ1-2, the V gene TRBV5-4, with TRBD1 matching 7 bases. Germline loops: CDR1 SGHNT, CDR2 YYREEE (reference sequence). CDR3 length: 15 amino acids. V dropped 2 bases and J dropped 2; count of bases not matched to a gene: 6. CDR3 in amino acids: CASSLTGAQNYGYTF. In nucleotides, the CDR3 is TGTGCCAGCAGCTTAACAGGGGCCCAGAACTATGGCTACACCTTC.

The V and J genes are TRBV3-1 (or the pseudogene TRBV3-2) and TRBJ1-1; 7 nucleotides line up with TRBD1. V lost 1 base and J lost 4; bases outside the gene matches: 6. This CDR3 is built from 15 residues. Looked up from germline, CDR1 is LGHDT and CDR2 is YNNKEL (reference sequence). CDR3 sequence (DNA): TGTGCCAGCAGCCAAGGGACAGGTTGGGGCACTGAAGCTTTCTTT. Encoded protein: CASSQGTGWGTEAFF.

The gene calls are TRBV19 and TRBJ1-3; a weak D match, TRBD1 (5 bases). Trimming removed 5 bases at V and 4 bases at J, with 18 bases between. The CDR3 spans 16 residues. The germline gives CDR1 LNHDA, CDR2 SQIVND (reference sequence). The CDR3 DNA follows: TGTGCCAGTAGTCCCTCGGCAGGGACGAAAGGAAACACCATATATTTT. This encodes CASSPSAGTKGNTIYF.

The chain recombines TRBV9 with TRBJ2-2, with TRBD1 as a possible D gene (5 bases). There are 16 residues in the CDR3. V lost 0 bases and J lost 5, with 14 bases in between. CDR1 and CDR2 (germline): SGDLS, YYNGEE. The CDR3 DNA reads TGTGCCAGCAGCGTAGGTTGGCAGGGTGGGACCGGGGAGCTGTTTTTT. Its translation: CASSVGWQGGTGELFF.

The J gene is TRBJ1-2, the V gene TRBV6-2 or TRBV6-3; D is possibly TRBD1 (5 bases). The CDR3 contains 13 residues. V lost 4 bases, J lost 4 bases, and 10 bases lay in between. Germline loops: CDR1 MNHEY, CDR2 SVGEGT. The CDR3 reads CASSSGAFYGYTF. CDR3 nucleotides: TGTGCCAGCAGTTCCGGGGCATTCTATGGCTACACCTTC.

The V call is TRBV19, the J call TRBJ1-2; tentative D call: TRBD1 (5 bases). V was shortened by 7 bases and J by 7 bases, with 19 bases between the two germline ends. The CDR3 consists of 14 residues. Germline assignment: CDR1 LNHDA and CDR2 SQIVND (reference sequence). The CDR3 loop is CASTTDGGLGGYTF. In DNA form, the CDR3 reads TGTGCCAGTACCACCGATGGGGGGTTGGGTGGCTACACCTTC.

CDR3 amino acids: CASSPRFLNTEAFF. CDR3 DNA: TGTGCCAGCAGCCCCAGGTTCCTAAACACTGAAGCTTTCTTT. The rearrangement links TRBV11-2 to TRBJ1-1; D gene unclear. The CDR3 runs 14 residues. CDR1 SGHAT and CDR2 FQNNGV come from the germline V gene. With 5 bases removed from V and 2 bases from J, the gap between germline ends came to 12 bases.

The chain joins TRBV3-1 (or the pseudogene TRBV3-2) to TRBJ1-2, with D maybe TRBD1 (6 bases). This CDR3 has 15 amino acids. V lost 4 bases and J 6 bases, leaving 18 bases between the germline ends. Germline lookup yields CDR1 LGHDT and CDR2 YNNKEL (reference sequence). The CDR3 coding sequence is TGTGCCAGCAGCCCACCGTCCCTCCAGGGGCATGGCTACACCTTC. Protein: CASSPPSLQGHGYTF.

The CDR3 sequence is CASSIDRAQPQHF. CDR3 sequence (DNA): TGTGCCAGCAGTATAGACAGGGCTCAGCCCCAGCATTTT. This chain connects TRBV12-3 or TRBV12-4 to TRBJ1-5; 7 bases agree with TRBD1. The CDR3 extends over 13 amino acids. The ends lost 5 bases at V and 6 bases at J; junction bases unmatched: 4.

This clone was seen at least ten times. The chain joins TRBV19 to TRBJ1-3; D gene uncertain. CDR3 length: 14 residues. CDR1 is LNHDA and CDR2 is SQIVND in the germline V gene (reference sequence). Trimming cost V 2 bases and J 4 bases, with 9 bases left between them. Written as DNA, the CDR3 is TGTGCCAGTAGTATATGGGCCCGAGGAAACACCATATATTTT. It encodes CASSIWARGNTIYF.

The rearrangement links TRBV25-1 to TRBJ1-1, with TRBD1 identical over 10 bases. This CDR3 comprises 15 residues. Germline V gene sequence: CDR1 MGHDK, CDR2 SYGVNS. J was trimmed by 7 bases and V by 6 bases; bases with no gene match: 11. The CDR3 here is CASRRDRGFSDEAFF. The CDR3, as DNA: TGTGCCAGCAGGCGGGACAGGGGCTTTAGTGATGAAGCTTTCTTT.

The V and J genes are TRBV5-1 and TRBJ2-7, with D perhaps TRBD2 (6 bases). The CDR3 is made up of 14 amino acids. V was pared by 5 bases and J by 2 bases, with 14 bases between. CDR1 and CDR2 (germline): SGHRS, YFSETQ. CDR3 nucleotides: TGCGCCAGCAGTCGCGGGACGGCAGCCTACGAGCAGTACTTC. Amino acids: CASSRGTAAYEQYF.

This clone was observed once. V usage is TRBV14 and J usage is TRBJ1-6, with 9 bases aligning to TRBD1. This CDR3 has 15 residues. V dropped 4 bases and J dropped 6; count of bases not matched to a gene: 4. Germline loops: CDR1 SGHDN, CDR2 FVKESK. CDR3 in amino acids: CASSRDRAGNSPLHF. CDR3 DNA: TGTGCCAGCAGCCGGGACAGGGCTGGTAATTCACCCCTCCACTTT. Variable domain in full (rest from reference TRBV14 and TRBJ1-6): EAGVTQFPSHSVIEKGQTVTLRCDPISGHDNLYWYRRVMGKEIKFLLHFVKESKQDESGMPNNRFLAERTGGTYSTLKVQPAELEDSGVYFCASSRDRAGNSPLHFGNGTRLTVT.